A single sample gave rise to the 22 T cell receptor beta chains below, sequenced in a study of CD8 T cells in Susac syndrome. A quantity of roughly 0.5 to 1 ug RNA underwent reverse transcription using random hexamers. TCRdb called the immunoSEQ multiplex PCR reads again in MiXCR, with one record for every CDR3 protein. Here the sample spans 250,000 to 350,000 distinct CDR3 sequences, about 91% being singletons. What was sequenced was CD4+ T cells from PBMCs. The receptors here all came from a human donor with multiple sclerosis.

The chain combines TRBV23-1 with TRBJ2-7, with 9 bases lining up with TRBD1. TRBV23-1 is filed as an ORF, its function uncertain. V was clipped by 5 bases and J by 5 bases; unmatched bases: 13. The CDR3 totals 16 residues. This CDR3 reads CASSLVIRQGVDEQYF. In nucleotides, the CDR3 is TGCGCCAGCAGTTTGGTCATTAGACAGGGGGTCGACGAGCAGTACTTC.

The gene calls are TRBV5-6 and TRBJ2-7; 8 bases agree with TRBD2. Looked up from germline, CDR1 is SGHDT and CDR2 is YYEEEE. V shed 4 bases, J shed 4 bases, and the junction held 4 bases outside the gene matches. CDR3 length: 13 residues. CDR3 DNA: TGTGCCAGCAGCCCGGGGGGGCGTTACGAGCAGTACTTC. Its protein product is CASSPGGRYEQYF.

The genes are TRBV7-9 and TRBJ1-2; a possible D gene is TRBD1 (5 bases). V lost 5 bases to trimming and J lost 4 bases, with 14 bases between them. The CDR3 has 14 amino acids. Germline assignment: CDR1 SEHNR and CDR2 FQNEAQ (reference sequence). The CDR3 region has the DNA TGTGCCAGCAGCCTGATGACAGTATCCTATGGCTACACCTTC. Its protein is CASSLMTVSYGYTF.

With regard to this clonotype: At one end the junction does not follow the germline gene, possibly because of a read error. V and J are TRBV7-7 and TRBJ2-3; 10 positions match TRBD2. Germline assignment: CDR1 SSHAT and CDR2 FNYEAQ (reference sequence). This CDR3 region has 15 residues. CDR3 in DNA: TGTGCTAGCAGCCCGGGACTAGCGACGATAGATACGCAGTATTTT. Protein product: CASSPGLATIDTQYF.

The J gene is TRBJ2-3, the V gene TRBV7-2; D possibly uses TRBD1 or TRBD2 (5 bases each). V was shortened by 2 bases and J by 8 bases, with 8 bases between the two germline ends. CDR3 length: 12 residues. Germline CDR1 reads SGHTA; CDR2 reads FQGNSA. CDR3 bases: TGTGCCAGCAGCTTACCGGGGCGTACGCAGTATTTT. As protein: CASSLPGRTQYF. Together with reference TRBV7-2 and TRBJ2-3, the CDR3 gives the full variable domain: GAGVSQSPSNKVTEKGKDVELRCDPISGHTALYWYRQSLGQGLEFLIYFQGNSAPDKSGLPSDRFSAERTGGSVSTLTIQRTQQEDSAVYLCASSLPGRTQYFGPGTRLTVL.

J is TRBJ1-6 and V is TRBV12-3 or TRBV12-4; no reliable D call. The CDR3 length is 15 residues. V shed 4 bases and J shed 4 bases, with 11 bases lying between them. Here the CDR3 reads CASSSAASYNSPLHF. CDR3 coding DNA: TGTGCCAGCAGTTCGGCGGCCAGTTATAATTCACCCCTCCACTTT.

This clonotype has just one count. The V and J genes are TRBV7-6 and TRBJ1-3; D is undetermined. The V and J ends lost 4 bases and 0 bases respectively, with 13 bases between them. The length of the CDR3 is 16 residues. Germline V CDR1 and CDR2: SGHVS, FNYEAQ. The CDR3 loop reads CASSSLALGSGNTIYF. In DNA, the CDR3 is TGTGCCAGCAGCTCCCTAGCTCTGGGCTCTGGAAACACCATATATTTT.

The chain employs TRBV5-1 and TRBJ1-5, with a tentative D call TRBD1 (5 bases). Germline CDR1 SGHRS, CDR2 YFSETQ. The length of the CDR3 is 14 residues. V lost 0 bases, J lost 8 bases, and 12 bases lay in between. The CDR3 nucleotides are TGCGCCAGCAGCTTGGGTGCAGGGAGTAAGCCCCAGCATTTT. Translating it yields CASSLGAGSKPQHF. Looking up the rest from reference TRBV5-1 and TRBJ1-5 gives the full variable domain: KAGVTQTPRYLIKTRGQQVTLSCSPISGHRSVSWYQQTPGQGLQFLFEYFSETQRNKGNFPGRFSGRQFSNSRSEMNVSTLELGDSALYLCASSLGAGSKPQHFGDGTRLSIL.

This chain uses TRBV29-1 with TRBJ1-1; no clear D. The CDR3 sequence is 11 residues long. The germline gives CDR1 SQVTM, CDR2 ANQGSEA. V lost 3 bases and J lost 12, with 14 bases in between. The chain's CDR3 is CSVDFLGWTFF. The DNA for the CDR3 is TGCAGCGTTGATTTTTTAGGGTGGACTTTCTTT.

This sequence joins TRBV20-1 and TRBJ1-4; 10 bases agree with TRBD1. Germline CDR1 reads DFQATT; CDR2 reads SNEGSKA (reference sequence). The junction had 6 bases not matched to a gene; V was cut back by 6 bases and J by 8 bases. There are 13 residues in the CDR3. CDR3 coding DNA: TGCAGTGCCGCGACAGGGGGCAGAGAAAAACTGTTTTTT. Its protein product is CSAATGGREKLFF.

CDR3: CAWSVKSGVPPQHF. Here the CDR3 DNA reads TGTGCCTGGAGTGTAAAGAGCGGGGTCCCGCCCCAGCATTTT. This chain connects TRBV30 to TRBJ1-5, with D hard to call. V lost 0 bases to trimming and J lost 9 bases, with 15 bases between them. The CDR3 consists of 14 residues. Germline CDR1 and CDR2: GTSNPN and SVGIG (reference sequence).

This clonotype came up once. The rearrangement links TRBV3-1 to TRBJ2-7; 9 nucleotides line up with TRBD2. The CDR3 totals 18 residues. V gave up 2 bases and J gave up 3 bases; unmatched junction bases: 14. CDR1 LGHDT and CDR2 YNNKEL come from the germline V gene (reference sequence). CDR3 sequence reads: CASSQSTPSASGIYEQYF. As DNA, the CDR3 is TGTGCCAGCAGCCAATCAACCCCTTCGGCTAGCGGGATCTACGAGCAGTACTTC.

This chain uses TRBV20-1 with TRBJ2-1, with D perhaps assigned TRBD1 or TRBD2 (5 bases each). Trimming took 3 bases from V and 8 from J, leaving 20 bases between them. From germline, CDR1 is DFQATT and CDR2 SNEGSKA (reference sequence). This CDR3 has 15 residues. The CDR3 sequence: CSASVPGRRTDEQFF. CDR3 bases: TGCAGTGCTAGTGTCCCGGGACGGCGGACCGATGAGCAGTTCTTC.

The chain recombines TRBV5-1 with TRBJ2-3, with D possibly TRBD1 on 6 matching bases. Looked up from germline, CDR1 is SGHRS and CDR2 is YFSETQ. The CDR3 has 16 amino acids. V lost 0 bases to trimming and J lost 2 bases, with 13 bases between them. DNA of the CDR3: TGCGCCAGCAGCTTGGCCATCAGGGGTCTCACAGATACGCAGTATTTT. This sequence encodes CASSLAIRGLTDTQYF. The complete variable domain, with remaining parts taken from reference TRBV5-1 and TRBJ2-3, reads KAGVTQTPRYLIKTRGQQVTLSCSPISGHRSVSWYQQTPGQGLQFLFEYFSETQRNKGNFPGRFSGRQFSNSRSEMNVSTLELGDSALYLCASSLAIRGLTDTQYFGPGTRLTVL.

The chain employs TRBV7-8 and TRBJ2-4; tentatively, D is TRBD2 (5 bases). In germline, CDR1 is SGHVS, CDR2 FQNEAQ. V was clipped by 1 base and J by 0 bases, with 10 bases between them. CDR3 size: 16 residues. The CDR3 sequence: CASSLGRVGAKNIQYF. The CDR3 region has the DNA TGTGCCAGCAGCTTAGGGCGGGTCGGAGCCAAAAACATTCAGTACTTC.

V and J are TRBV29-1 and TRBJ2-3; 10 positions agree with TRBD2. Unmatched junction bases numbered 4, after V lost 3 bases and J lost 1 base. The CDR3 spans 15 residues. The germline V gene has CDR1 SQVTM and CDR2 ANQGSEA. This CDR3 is CSVDSLAGGTDTQYF. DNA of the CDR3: TGCAGCGTTGATTCCCTAGCGGGGGGCACAGATACGCAGTATTTT.

The CDR3 is CASSRDRNSYNEQFF. In DNA, the CDR3 is TGTGCCAGCAGTAGGGACCGGAACTCCTACAATGAGCAGTTCTTC. The V call is TRBV2, the J call TRBJ2-1, with D possibly being TRBD1 or TRBD2 (5 bases each). This CDR3 is built from 15 residues. V shed 5 bases and J shed 0 bases, with 11 bases lying between them. Germline CDR1 reads SNHLY; CDR2 reads FYNNEI.

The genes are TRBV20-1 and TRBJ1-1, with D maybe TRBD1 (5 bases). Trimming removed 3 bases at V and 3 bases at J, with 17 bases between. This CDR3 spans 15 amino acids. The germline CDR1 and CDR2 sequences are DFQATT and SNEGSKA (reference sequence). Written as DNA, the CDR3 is TGCAGTGCTAGGAGCACAGGAAAGGGTTACACTGAAGCTTTCTTT. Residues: CSARSTGKGYTEAFF.

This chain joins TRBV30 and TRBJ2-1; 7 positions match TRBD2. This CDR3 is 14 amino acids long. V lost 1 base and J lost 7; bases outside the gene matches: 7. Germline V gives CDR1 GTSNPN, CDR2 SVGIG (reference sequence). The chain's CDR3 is CAWSAWREKNEQFF. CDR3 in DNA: TGTGCCTGGAGTGCCTGGCGGGAGAAAAATGAGCAGTTCTTC. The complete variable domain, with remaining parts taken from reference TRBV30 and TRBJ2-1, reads SQTIHQWPATLVQPVGSPLSLECTVEGTSNPNLYWYRQAAGRGLQLLFYSVGIGQISSEVPQNLSASRPQDRQFILSSKKLLLSDSGFYLCAWSAWREKNEQFFGPGTRLTVL.

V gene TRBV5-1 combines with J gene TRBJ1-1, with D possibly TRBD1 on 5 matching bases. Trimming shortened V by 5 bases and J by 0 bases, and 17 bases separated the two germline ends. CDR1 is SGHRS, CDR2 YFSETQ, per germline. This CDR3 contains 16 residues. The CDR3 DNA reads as TGCGCCAGCAGAACTTCTGGACAAACAATGAACACTGAAGCTTTCTTT. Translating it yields CASRTSGQTMNTEAFF.

CDR3 DNA: TGTGCCAGCAGCCTACACTTCCCCTCCTACAATGAGCAGTTCTTC. Protein product: CASSLHFPSYNEQFF. This sequence joins TRBV6-1 and TRBJ2-1; D remains ambiguous. In germline, CDR1 is MNHNS, CDR2 SASEGT. V was trimmed by 6 bases and J by 0 bases, leaving 12 bases between them. The CDR3 extends over 15 amino acids.

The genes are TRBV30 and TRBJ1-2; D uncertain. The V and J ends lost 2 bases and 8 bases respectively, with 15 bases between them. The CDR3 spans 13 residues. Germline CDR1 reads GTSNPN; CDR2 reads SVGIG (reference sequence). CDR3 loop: CAWSPEYSWGYTF. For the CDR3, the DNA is TGTGCCTGGAGTCCGGAGTACTCCTGGGGCTACACCTTC.